The 24 T cell receptor beta chains below come from one sample, sequenced in a study of blood T cell repertoires in COVID-19. The data were produced by immunoSEQ multiplex PCR, yet TCRdb's version contains in-frame clones alone and is incomplete. The sample yields about 140,000 clones, around three quarters seen once. The material sequenced was peripheral blood. Receptors were obtained from a man in his 60s with acute or convalescent COVID-19.

The J gene is TRBJ1-2, the V gene TRBV27; no clear D gene. The V gene lost 8 bases and the J gene lost 8 bases, with 18 bases spanning the gap. Germline CDR1 MNHEY, CDR2 SMNVEV (reference sequence). CDR3 length: 13 residues. In nucleotides, the CDR3 is TGTGCCAGCCGTCGTGGCCAACACAGCGGCTACACCTTC. Amino acid sequence: CASRRGQHSGYTF.

The rearrangement uses TRBV5-4 and TRBJ2-2, with TRBD1 matching over 8 bases. The germline V gene has CDR1 SGHNT and CDR2 YYREEE (reference sequence). V shed 4 bases, J shed 4 bases, and the junction held 9 bases outside the gene matches. The CDR3 is 16 amino acids. CDR3 DNA sequence: TGTGCCAGCAGCCCGGCCGGACAGGGTGGCACCGGGGAGCTGTTTTTT. It specifies CASSPAGQGGTGELFF.

This clone was detected a few times. The V gene is TRBV18, the J gene TRBJ1-1; TRBD1 matches at 9 bases. Looked up from germline, CDR1 is KGHSH and CDR2 is LQKENI. With 4 bases clipped from V and 2 bases from J, the junction kept 5 bases outside the gene matches. The CDR3 sequence is 15 residues long. CDR3 protein: CASSRGTGYNTEAFF. The CDR3 coding sequence is TGTGCCAGCTCACGGGGGACAGGGTACAACACTGAAGCTTTCTTT.

This chain uses TRBV27 with TRBJ1-2, with D perhaps matching TRBD1 (5 bases). With 5 bases removed from V and 6 bases from J, the gap between germline ends came to 22 bases. Germline CDR1 MNHEY, CDR2 SMNVEV (reference sequence). CDR3 length: 16 residues. CDR3 loop: CASSSTQGIQAHGYTF. CDR3 nucleotide sequence: TGTGCCAGCAGTAGTACCCAGGGAATCCAGGCGCATGGCTACACCTTC.

The rearrangement joins TRBV6-1 to TRBJ1-1; D unclear. The germline V gene encodes CDR1 MNHNS and CDR2 SASEGT. The length of the CDR3 is 14 residues. Trimming left V 3 bases short and J 6 bases short, with 14 bases between. CDR3 loop: CASSEPGGAPEAFF. The CDR3 DNA reads TGTGCCAGCAGTGAGCCGGGTGGAGCCCCTGAAGCTTTCTTT.

This rearrangement joins TRBV6-5 to TRBJ2-4; TRBD2 matches 9 bases. This CDR3 is built from 15 residues. The germline V gene encodes CDR1 MNHEY and CDR2 SVGAGI. V lost 7 bases to trimming and J lost 0 bases; unmatched junction nucleotides: 4. The CDR3 DNA is TGTGCCAGCACCTTGACTAGCGGAGCCAAAAACATTCAGTACTTC. It specifies CASTLTSGAKNIQYF.

This chain uses TRBV29-1 with TRBJ2-3; 8 bases match TRBD2. The CDR3 extends over 13 amino acids. CDR1 and CDR2 (germline): SQVTM, ANQGSEA. Trimming removed 5 bases from V and 2 bases from J; junction bases left unmatched: 3. The CDR3: CSVRREATDTQYF. The CDR3 DNA follows: TGCAGCGTTCGGCGGGAGGCCACAGATACGCAGTATTTT.

The chain has TRBV10-3 and TRBJ1-1; D is possibly TRBD1 (5 bases). Germline CDR1 ENHRY, CDR2 SYGVKD. Trimming stripped 3 bases from V and 1 base from J, with 6 bases between. This CDR3 comprises 13 residues. The CDR3 DNA sequence: TGTGCCATCAGTGATACAGGGAACACTGAAGCTTTCTTT. It translates to CAISDTGNTEAFF.

There are many counts of this clone. V gene TRBV6-5 combines with J gene TRBJ1-1; TRBD1 might be the D (5 bases). The germline V gene has CDR1 MNHEY and CDR2 SVGAGI. Trimming left V 0 bases short and J 7 bases short, with 12 bases between. CDR3 length equals 14 residues. The CDR3 DNA sequence: TGTGCCAGCAGTTACTCAGCGGGGGGGGTTGAAGCTTTCTTT. The encoded protein is CASSYSAGGVEAFF.

The rearrangement links TRBV27 to TRBJ2-1; 14 bases align to TRBD2. This CDR3 contains 14 residues. Germline V CDR1 and CDR2: MNHEY, SMNVEV (reference sequence). V gave up 7 bases and J gave up 7 bases; unmatched junction bases: 3. The CDR3, as DNA: TGTGCCAGCACGGGACTAGCGGGGGTAAATGAGCAGTTCTTC. Protein sequence: CASTGLAGVNEQFF.

The V and J genes are TRBV9 and TRBJ2-1, with 15 nucleotides matching TRBD2. The CDR3 runs 19 residues. Germline V gene data show CDR1 as SGDLS and CDR2 as YYNGEE. With V trimmed by 3 bases and J by 0 bases, 7 bases remained unmatched. In nucleotides, the CDR3 is TGTGCCAGCAGCGAGGGACTAGCGGGAGGAAAGGGCTCCTACAATGAGCAGTTCTTC. Translating gives CASSEGLAGGKGSYNEQFF.

The gene calls are TRBV12-3 or TRBV12-4 and TRBJ1-2, with D perhaps matching TRBD1 (5 bases). The CDR3 length is 13 residues. The V gene lost 2 bases and the J gene lost 5 bases, with 9 bases spanning the gap. CDR3 nucleotide sequence: TGTGCCAGCAGTTTACAGGGAGGTTATGGCTACACCTTC. It encodes CASSLQGGYGYTF.

V gene TRBV29-1 combines with J gene TRBJ1-2; the match to TRBD1 covers 9 bases. Germline V gene data show CDR1 as SQVTM and CDR2 as ANQGSEA. V lost 4 bases to trimming and J lost 8 bases; unmatched junction nucleotides: 5. The CDR3 loop spans 12 amino acids. CDR3 sequence (DNA): TGCAGCGTTGGGTCCGGGACAGGGGGCTACACCTTC. It encodes CSVGSGTGGYTF.

This clone was seen a single time. V usage is TRBV2 and J usage is TRBJ1-6; D might be TRBD1 (5 bases). Germline lookup yields CDR1 SNHLY and CDR2 FYNNEI. This CDR3 spans 13 amino acids. The V gene lost 7 bases and the J gene lost 10 bases, with 14 bases spanning the gap. The CDR3 region has the DNA TGTGCCAGCATAGGGGCCCAACAGTCACCCCTCCACTTT. The encoded protein is CASIGAQQSPLHF.

This clone was recorded a few times. The chain combines TRBV28 with TRBJ1-3; 7 bases align to TRBD1. This CDR3 contains 15 residues. Per germline, CDR1 MDHEN and CDR2 SYDVKM. V trimming: 3 bases; J trimming: 4 bases; junction bases outside the gene matches: 6. The chain's CDR3 is CASSLPTGYGNTIYF. The DNA of the CDR3 is TGTGCCAGCAGTTTGCCGACAGGGTACGGAAACACCATATATTTT.

The rearrangement uses TRBV7-2 and TRBJ2-2, with TRBD2 matching over 12 bases. This CDR3 comprises 17 residues. The J segment lost 0 bases and the V segment lost 2 bases, leaving 1 base of the junction unmatched. The germline CDR1 and CDR2 sequences are SGHTA and FQGNSA. The CDR3: CASSLLAGGANTGELFF. CDR3 nucleotides: TGTGCCAGCAGCTTACTAGCGGGAGGGGCGAACACCGGGGAGCTGTTTTTT.

The rearrangement joins TRBV13 to TRBJ1-2; TRBD1 aligns across 8 bases. CDR3 size: 14 residues. V lost 2 bases and J lost 5; bases outside the gene matches: 4. The germline CDR1 and CDR2 sequences are PRHDT and FYEKMQ (reference sequence). The CDR3 DNA reads as TGTGCCAGCAGCTTAACCAGGGGGCAATATGGCTACACCTTC. Its protein product is CASSLTRGQYGYTF. The full variable domain, its missing parts supplied by reference TRBV13 and TRBJ1-2, is AAGVIQSPRHLIKEKRETATLKCYPIPRHDTVYWYQQGPGQDPQFLISFYEKMQSDKGSIPDRFSAQQFSDYHSELNMSSLELGDSALYFCASSLTRGQYGYTFGSGTRLTVV.

The chain has TRBV28 and TRBJ1-2; 7 bases line up with TRBD1. J lost 7 bases, V lost 6 bases, and 11 bases had no gene match. This CDR3 spans 14 amino acids. The germline V gene has CDR1 MDHEN and CDR2 SYDVKM. The CDR3 loop is CASRPGQRIGGYTF. The CDR3 nucleotides are TGTGCCAGCAGACCGGGACAGCGGATCGGTGGCTACACCTTC.

The chain recombines TRBV29-1 with TRBJ2-7, with 10 positions matching TRBD1. Per the germline V gene, CDR1 is SQVTM and CDR2 is ANQGSEA. V dropped 4 bases and J dropped 6; count of bases not matched to a gene: 6. The CDR3 is 13 residues long. The CDR3 DNA follows: TGCAGCGTTGGGACAGGGGGTTCTAGCGAGCAGTACTTC. It encodes CSVGTGGSSEQYF.

The chain combines TRBV7-8 with TRBJ1-1, with a weak D call TRBD1 (6 bases). The germline V gene encodes CDR1 SGHVS and CDR2 FQNEAQ. The CDR3 covers 13 residues. The germline V and J ends were trimmed by 5 bases and 5 bases, with 12 bases remaining between them. CDR3 sequence: CASSKGGETEAFF. CDR3 DNA sequence: TGTGCCAGCAGCAAGGGGGGGGAGACTGAAGCTTTCTTT.

This clone appeared a single time. The chain employs TRBV6-2 or TRBV6-3 and TRBJ1-5, with a possible D match to TRBD1 (5 bases). CDR1 is MNHEY, CDR2 SVGEGT, per germline. The CDR3 has 15 residues. V was trimmed by 7 bases and J by 1 base, leaving 14 bases between them. The CDR3: CASTPLRTSNQPQHF. The CDR3 region has the DNA TGTGCCAGCACCCCACTGCGGACAAGCAATCAGCCCCAGCATTTT.

The chain recombines TRBV7-9 with TRBJ1-6; 7 positions match TRBD1. Per germline, CDR1 SEHNR and CDR2 FQNEAQ (reference sequence). This CDR3 comprises 15 residues. V was pared by 5 bases and J by 7 bases, with 8 bases of the junction left unmatched. The CDR3 loop is CASSEGAAGNSPLHF. The DNA for the CDR3 is TGTGCCAGCAGCGAGGGGGCCGCGGGGAATTCACCCCTCCACTTT.

The chain uses TRBV7-2 and TRBJ2-2; tentative D call: TRBD1 (5 bases). The V and J ends lost 1 base and 6 bases respectively, with 12 bases between them. The CDR3 runs 15 residues. Germline CDR1 and CDR2: SGHTA and FQGNSA. The CDR3 spells CASSLVGSGPGELFF. The CDR3, as DNA: TGTGCCAGCAGCTTAGTAGGTTCAGGGCCCGGGGAGCTGTTTTTT.

The chain links TRBV19 to TRBJ2-7; 9 bases are a match to TRBD1. CDR1 LNHDA and CDR2 SQIVND come from the germline V gene (reference sequence). Losses at the gene ends were 6 bases for V and 6 bases for J; bases not matched to a gene: 9. The CDR3 is made up of 14 amino acids. The CDR3 DNA is TGTGCCAGTAGCGCCGACAGGGGGAGCTCCGAGCAGTACTTC. It encodes CASSADRGSSEQYF.